This TCR beta chain was documented in a study of identical twins. This clonotype was found many times. Its target is not known. TCRdb re-analysed the 5' RACE reads in MiXCR, keeping a single row per CDR3 protein. The data hold 250,000 to 350,000 distinct CDR3 sequences, with 8% to 9% observed a single time. V was trimmed by 0 bases and J by 2 bases, leaving 2 bases between them. This CDR3 is built from 12 residues. CDR1 and CDR2 (germline): SGHTA, FQGNSA. General study findings and limits: Invariant T cells like MAIT and iNKT could partly confound the zero-insertion analyses. Insertion counts were lower in abundant cord blood beta clonotypes, a trend that memory repertoires did not show. The models gave estimates that fell short of the out-of-frame TCR alpha sharing seen in monozygotic twins.

The sample was also reused in another study, on yellow fever vaccine responses in identical twins.

This sequence originates from a woman under 30 in good health. V gene TRBV7-2 combines with J gene TRBJ2-7; D remains ambiguous. The sequencing sample was made of memory (CD45RO+) T cells sorted from blood. The CDR3, as DNA: TGTGCCAGCAGCTTAGCGGCCTACGAGCAGTACTTC. Translated: CASSLAAYEQYF.